The 24 T cell receptor beta chains presented below share a single source sample, sequenced in a study of cytomegalovirus exposure and HLA in healthy donors. Researchers ran the PCR with 60 Vbeta and 13 Jbeta primers. TCRdb keeps only in-frame clones here, not all; method: immunoSEQ multiplex PCR. The repertoire includes about 160,000 clones, approximately 80% of them detected once, and about 0.77% sits in the top ten. Sequencing input: PBMCs. The source of these receptors is a woman under 30 in good health and CMV-seronegative.

This rearrangement joins TRBV19 to TRBJ2-7; the match to TRBD1 covers 7 bases. CDR3 length equals 13 residues. CDR1 and CDR2 (germline): LNHDA, SQIVND (reference sequence). V trimming: 5 bases; J trimming: 2 bases; junction bases outside the gene matches: 3. The CDR3 is CASSPGQAYEQYF. CDR3 DNA sequence: TGTGCCAGTAGTCCTGGACAGGCCTACGAGCAGTACTTC.

This clone has only one observation. The chain carries TRBV5-8 and TRBJ2-3; D may be TRBD2 (6 bases). The germline CDR1 and CDR2 sequences are SGHTS and YDEGEE. V was pared by 4 bases and J by 3 bases, with 21 bases between. This CDR3 region has 17 residues. CDR3 DNA: TGTGCCAGCAGCACAAGGAAGTTGGCGGGGATTACAGATACGCAGTATTTT. As protein: CASSTRKLAGITDTQYF.

The chain is built from TRBV10-3 and TRBJ2-7; a weak D match, TRBD1 (6 bases). This CDR3 is built from 15 residues. V was pared by 6 bases and J by 2 bases, with 17 bases between. Germline V CDR1 and CDR2: ENHRY, SYGVKD. The CDR3 region has the DNA TGTGCCATCAGCCAAAGCCGGGACAACCCCTACGAGCAGTACTTC. This encodes CAISQSRDNPYEQYF.

J is TRBJ1-3 and V is TRBV6-5, with unresolved D. CDR1 MNHEY and CDR2 SVGAGI come from the germline V gene. This CDR3 has 13 residues. V was clipped by 5 bases and J by 7 bases, with 12 bases between them. The chain's CDR3 is CASSPPGGNTIYF. CDR3 nucleotide sequence: TGTGCCAGCAGTCCCCCGGGTGGGAACACCATATATTTT.

The gene calls are TRBV2 and TRBJ2-7; 9 bases fit TRBD1. Germline V gene lookup returns CDR1 SNHLY and CDR2 FYNNEI. V lost 1 base, J lost 3 bases, and 4 bases stayed unmatched. The CDR3 runs 15 residues. CDR3 sequence: CASSEGGTGLYEQYF. The CDR3 bases are TGTGCCAGCAGTGAAGGTGGGACAGGGCTCTACGAGCAGTACTTC.

The chain links TRBV28 to TRBJ2-3; 7 nucleotides line up with TRBD2. The trim removed 3 bases at V and 4 bases at J, leaving 10 bases unmatched. Germline CDR1 and CDR2: MDHEN and SYDVKM. This CDR3 is built from 16 residues. The CDR3, as DNA: TGTGCCAGCAGTTTTGCGGGAGTGGCGGGGGCAGATACGCAGTATTTT. Its protein is CASSFAGVAGADTQYF.

The CDR3 region is CASSISGGRATGELFF. The CDR3 DNA reads as TGTGCCAGTAGTATTAGCGGGGGACGAGCCACCGGGGAGCTGTTTTTT. V usage is TRBV19 and J usage is TRBJ2-2; TRBD2 matches 9 bases. Unmatched junction bases numbered 6, after V lost 3 bases and J lost 4 bases. Per the germline V gene, CDR1 is LNHDA and CDR2 is SQIVND (reference sequence). The CDR3 length is 16 residues.

The chain employs TRBV7-9 and TRBJ1-1, with 8 bases fitting TRBD1. V gave up 0 bases and J gave up 2 bases; unmatched junction bases: 5. In germline, CDR1 is SEHNR, CDR2 FQNEAQ (reference sequence). This CDR3 has 16 amino acids. For the CDR3, the DNA is TGTGCCAGCAGCTTAGCCTCAGGACAGGGAAACACTGAAGCTTTCTTT. Encoded protein: CASSLASGQGNTEAFF.

The V gene is TRBV6-6, the J gene TRBJ2-7; no reliable D call. V was cut by 2 bases and J by 2 bases, with 10 bases left in between. The V gene's germline CDR1 is MNHNY and CDR2 SVGAGI (reference sequence). CDR3 length: 14 amino acids. The CDR3 coding sequence is TGTGCCAGCAGTTACCGAGGATTCACCTACGAGCAGTACTTC. It translates to CASSYRGFTYEQYF.

This clone came up a few times. The CDR3 nucleotides are TGTGCCAGCAAGAAGCGGGAGTTTAAGGACAATGAGCAGTTCTTC. Protein: CASKKREFKDNEQFF. This chain joins TRBV7-2 and TRBJ2-1, with 8 bases matching TRBD2. Germline values: CDR1 SGHTA, CDR2 FQGNSA. Trimming took 7 bases from V and 5 from J; bases not matched to a gene: 10. This CDR3 contains 15 residues.

The chain combines TRBV28 with TRBJ1-5, with 7 bases that match TRBD1. The CDR3 extends over 15 amino acids. Germline lookup yields CDR1 MDHEN and CDR2 SYDVKM. The junction had 10 bases not matched to a gene; V was cut back by 6 bases and J by 5 bases. The chain's CDR3 is CASSYRGILDQPQHF. CDR3 coding DNA: TGTGCCAGCAGCTACAGGGGAATTTTAGATCAGCCCCAGCATTTT.

V and J are TRBV14 and TRBJ2-5; 12 positions match TRBD2. The J call is in doubt because the DNA end fits TRBJ2-7 better. The CDR3 covers 15 residues. Germline CDR1 reads SGHDN; CDR2 reads FVKESK. As DNA, the CDR3 is TGTGCCAGCAGTACGGGACTAGCGGGTATCTACGAGCAGTACTTC. It is translated as CASSTGLAGIYEQYF.

This chain links TRBV4-3 with TRBJ1-1; TRBD1 matches 9 bases. CDR3 length equals 17 residues. Germline V CDR1 and CDR2: LGHNA, YSLEER. V gave up 3 bases and J gave up 5 bases; unmatched junction bases: 13. CDR3 amino acids: CASSHLRGGQGPTEAFF. In nucleotides, the CDR3 is TGCGCCAGCAGCCATCTGAGGGGGGGACAGGGTCCGACTGAAGCTTTCTTT.

The chain uses TRBV5-1 and TRBJ1-3; TRBD1 might be the D (5 bases). The V gene's germline CDR1 is SGHRS and CDR2 YFSETQ. The V end lost 5 bases, the J end lost 0 bases, and 18 bases lay between the germline ends. CDR3 size: 17 residues. This CDR3 is CASRDILGGGSGNTIYF. CDR3 coding DNA: TGCGCCAGCAGGGACATTCTGGGCGGCGGCTCTGGAAACACCATATATTTT.

This chain connects TRBV5-4 to TRBJ2-5; 11 bases agree with TRBD2. CDR1 is SGHNT, CDR2 YYREEE, per germline (reference sequence). V trimming: 4 bases; J trimming: 0 bases; junction bases outside the gene matches: 5. The length of the CDR3 is 16 residues. The CDR3 is CASSEGTSGDQETQYF. CDR3 DNA sequence: TGTGCCAGCAGCGAAGGGACTAGCGGAGACCAAGAGACCCAGTACTTC.

CDR3 in DNA: TGTGCCAGCAGTTCTCAGCGGAGGAGGCTCTACGAGCAGTACTTC. It codes for CASSSQRRRLYEQYF. V gene TRBV28 combines with J gene TRBJ2-7; tentatively, D is TRBD2 (5 bases). Trimming took off 4 bases at V and 3 bases at J, with 16 bases between the two ends. The CDR3 runs to 15 residues. The germline gives CDR1 MDHEN, CDR2 SYDVKM.

V and J are TRBV5-1 and TRBJ2-5, with 9 nucleotides matching TRBD2. The J segment lost 3 bases and the V segment lost 0 bases, leaving 9 bases of the junction unmatched. CDR1 is SGHRS, CDR2 YFSETQ, per germline. The CDR3 is 17 amino acids. CDR3: CASSLGGTSPSKETQYF. The DNA for the CDR3 is TGCGCCAGCAGCTTGGGTGGGACTAGCCCATCTAAAGAGACCCAGTACTTC.

The V gene is TRBV19, the J gene TRBJ2-5; the D gene is possibly TRBD1 (6 bases). Near its end, the DNA agrees better with TRBJ2-7, so the J call may be wrong. This CDR3 comprises 13 residues. Germline values: CDR1 LNHDA, CDR2 SQIVND (reference sequence). The CDR3 region is CASSILQGYEQYF. CDR3 bases: TGTGCCAGTAGTATTTTACAGGGCTACGAGCAGTACTTC.

This chain joins TRBV19 and TRBJ2-1, with a possible D match to TRBD2 (6 bases). Germline loops: CDR1 LNHDA, CDR2 SQIVND (reference sequence). V gave up 10 bases and J gave up 0 bases, with 16 bases separating them. The CDR3 extends over 15 amino acids. CDR3: CATSKGGSSYNEQFF. Written as DNA, the CDR3 is TGTGCCACCTCAAAGGGAGGAAGCTCCTACAATGAGCAGTTCTTC.

This chain joins TRBV6-5 and TRBJ2-1; D not certain. This CDR3 is 12 amino acids long. V was clipped by 9 bases and J by 3 bases, with 9 bases between them. The germline V gene encodes CDR1 MNHEY and CDR2 SVGAGI. The DNA of the CDR3 is TGTGCCAGTTACAGAAACTACAATGAGCAGTTCTTC. It yields the protein CASYRNYNEQFF.

This chain connects TRBV10-2 to TRBJ2-3; TRBD2 matches at 11 bases. CDR1 is WSHSY and CDR2 is SAAADI in the germline V gene. This CDR3 has 15 amino acids. The V segment lost 5 bases and the J segment 8 bases; nucleotides outside the gene matches: 9. CDR3 protein: CASSPGLAEPTTQYF. CDR3 sequence (DNA): TGCGCCAGCAGTCCGGGACTAGCGGAACCCACTACGCAGTATTTT.

This clone was seen a handful of times. The chain carries TRBV7-9 and TRBJ1-1, with D unclear. Germline loops: CDR1 SEHNR, CDR2 FQNEAQ (reference sequence). The V end lost 5 bases, the J end lost 5 bases, and 18 bases lay between the germline ends. CDR3 length: 15 residues. CDR3 in DNA: TGTGCCAGCAGCCAGGCCTTCGGATATTTTACTGAAGCTTTCTTT. It yields the protein CASSQAFGYFTEAFF.

The chain joins TRBV4-3 to TRBJ2-7, with unresolved D. Germline V lookup: CDR1 LGHNA, CDR2 YSLEER. The CDR3 length is 14 residues. V lost 0 bases and J 2 bases, leaving 8 bases between the germline ends. In DNA form, the CDR3 reads TGCGCCAGCAGCCAAGATTCAGGTCCCTACGAGCAGTACTTC. Protein: CASSQDSGPYEQYF.

Comments on this clone: This sample includes further DNA sequences coding for the same CDR3. V is TRBV10-2 and J is TRBJ2-5; maybe TRBD2 (5 bases). The CDR3 runs 14 residues. Germline lookup yields CDR1 WSHSY and CDR2 SAAADI. Trimming removed 6 bases at V and 2 bases at J, with 13 bases between. The CDR3 DNA follows: TGCGCCAGCAGGAGCGGAGAGGTTCAAGAGACCCAGTACTTC. It codes for CASRSGEVQETQYF.